These T cell receptor beta chains were read from a single sample in a study of response to subunit inactivated influenza vaccine. TCRdb called the RT-PCR reads again in MiXCR, with one record for every CDR3 protein. The sample holds around 570,000 distinct CDR3 sequences, 6% to 9% seen once. This material consisted of PBMCs from blood, taken 23 to 25 months after vaccination. The receptors here all came from a man aged 50 to 69 who received an inactivated influenza vaccine. Both conserved end residues are part of each CDR3. A D gene is named only where the DNA matches it firmly. A clone size is listed for some rows: how often the clone was seen (once, few, many), or a class if it is expanded.

clone_size,d_call,j_call,cdr3_length,v_call,cdr3_aa,cdr3_nt
.,TRBD2,TRBJ2-3,19,TRBV12-3/TRBV12-4,CASSLMAGGSLVRTDTQYF,TGTGCCAGCAGTTTAATGGCGGGGGGCTCCCTTGTCCGCACAGATACGCAGTATTTT
few,.,TRBJ2-7,16,TRBV29-1,CSVVIGRGSNLYEQYF,TGCAGCGTTGTAATTGGCAGGGGATCAAACCTCTACGAGCAGTACTTC
few,TRBD2,TRBJ2-7,15,TRBV6-5,CASTVLAGEAYEQYF,TGTGCCAGCACTGTACTAGCGGGAGAGGCCTACGAGCAGTACTTC
many,TRBD2,TRBJ2-3,17,TRBV4-2,CASSPPSTGGAPDTQYF,TGTGCCAGCAGCCCCCCCTCCACGGGGGGGGCCCCAGATACGCAGTATTTT
many,.,TRBJ2-2,15,TRBV9,CASTGGGAGTGELFF,TGTGCCAGCACCGGAGGGGGCGCGGGCACCGGGGAGCTGTTTTTT
few,.,TRBJ1-1,16,TRBV4-2,CASSHPIGTQIPEAFF,TGTGCCAGCAGCCATCCCATCGGGACACAGATCCCTGAAGCTTTCTTT
few,TRBD1,TRBJ1-2,18,TRBV4-1,CASSHPRGDRTPNYGYTF,TGCGCCAGCAGCCACCCAAGGGGGGACAGGACCCCCAACTATGGCTACACCTTC
.,.,TRBJ2-7,17,TRBV4-2,CASSQDLKSGPYYEQYF,TGTGCCAGCAGCCAAGATCTTAAGTCGGGGCCCTATTACGAGCAGTACTTC
many,.,TRBJ1-6,13,TRBV20-1,CSARVSRDSPLHF,TGCAGTGCTAGAGTAAGCAGGGACTCACCCCTCCACTTT
.,TRBD1,TRBJ2-3,16,TRBV27,CASSKHRGQGENTQYF,TGTGCCAGCAGTAAACACCGGGGACAGGGAGAAAATACGCAGTATTTT
.,.,TRBJ2-3,16,TRBV5-1,CASSLGQATSTDTQYF,TGCGCCAGCAGCTTGGGACAGGCTACTAGCACAGATACGCAGTATTTT
few,TRBD1,TRBJ1-6,14,TRBV5-8,CASSYRTGLSPLHF,TGTGCCAGCAGCTACCGGACAGGGTTGTCACCCCTCCACTTT
few,.,TRBJ2-7,13,TRBV20-1,CSAKRGVSYEQYF,TGCAGTGCCAAGAGGGGTGTCTCCTACGAGCAGTACTTC
.,.,TRBJ2-1,13,TRBV7-2,CASSLEESNEQFF,TGTGCCAGCAGCTTAGAAGAGTCCAATGAGCAGTTCTTC
.,TRBD1,TRBJ1-5,14,TRBV10-3,CAISDRQGLKPQHF,TGTGCCATCAGTGACCGACAGGGTTTAAAGCCCCAGCATTTT
.,.,TRBJ1-4,17,TRBV5-1,CASSPWSVGQLDEKLFF,TGCGCCAGCAGCCCCTGGAGTGTCGGGCAGTTGGATGAAAAACTGTTTTTT
.,TRBD2,TRBJ2-3,13,TRBV29-1,CSVRGLATDTQYF,TGCAGCGTCCGGGGACTAGCGACCGATACGCAGTATTTT
few,.,TRBJ1-4,13,TRBV29-1,CSVSTRRHEKLFF,TGCAGCGTTTCCACAAGGCGGCATGAAAAACTGTTTTTT
many,TRBD2,TRBJ2-1,14,TRBV12-3/TRBV12-4,CASRIAGGFFEQFF,TGTGCCAGCAGAATAGCGGGGGGGTTTTTTGAGCAGTTCTTC
few,.,TRBJ2-1,14,TRBV7-2,CASSLEQKYNEQFF,TGTGCCAGCAGCTTAGAACAGAAGTACAATGAGCAGTTCTTC